The rows below give T cell receptor beta chains drawn from one sample of a study of OX40 agonist ivuxolimab in advanced cancers. Measured with immunoSEQ multiplex PCR; TCRdb has only the in-frame clones, and not every one. This sample carries 30,000 to 40,000 clones, 70% to 85% of them seen once, and the ten largest clones take about 10%. Source: CD4+ or CD8+ T cells sorted from blood, taken in a trial of the OX40 agonist ivuxolimab. These receptors were obtained from an adult with an advanced solid tumor such as melanoma, head and neck, liver or kidney cancer. CDR3s include the opening cysteine and the closing phenylalanine or tryptophan. D genes are given only for firm matches. Clone size is stated in some rows and not others, as once, few, many or a class when expanded.

d_gene	abundance	v_gene	j_gene	CDR3nt	CDR3aa
-	-	TRBV2	TRBJ2-2	TGTGCCAGCAGAGGCAGGGGGGACGGGGAGCTGTTTTTT	CASRGRGDGELFF
-	-	TRBV28	TRBJ1-2	TGTGCCAGCAGTTTATCTAGGAGCAGTGCCTCCTATGGTAGCTACACCTTC	CASSLSRSSASYGSYTF
-	-	TRBV29-1	TRBJ2-3	TGCAGCGTTGAAGTGGGGGGCACAGATACGCAGTATTTT	CSVEVGGTDTQYF
TRBD2	-	TRBV5-1	TRBJ2-3	TGCGCCAGCATAGCGACTAGCGGAGGCACAGATACGCAGTATTTT	CASIATSGGTDTQYF
-	-	TRBV27	TRBJ1-1	TGTGCCAGTGGAGACACTGAAGCTTTCTTT	CASGDTEAFF
-	-	TRBV28	TRBJ1-2	TGTGCCAGCAGTCGTACAGAGATGGATGGCTACACCTTC	CASSRTEMDGYTF
TRBD1	-	TRBV2	TRBJ2-5	TGTGCCAGCAGCAGGGGACAGCCTAAAGAGACCCAGTACTTC	CASSRGQPKETQYF
-	-	TRBV6-6	TRBJ2-7	TGTGCCAGCAGCTCCCCCCGCAGCTCCTACGAGCAGTACTTC	CASSSPRSSYEQYF
TRBD1	-	TRBV5-1	TRBJ2-5	TGCGCCAGCAGTCGACAGGGGAACTTCCAAGAGACCCAGTACTTC	CASSRQGNFQETQYF
-	-	TRBV6-5	TRBJ1-1	TGTGCCAGCAGTGAAGATGGCACTGAAGCTTTCTTT	CASSEDGTEAFF
-	-	TRBV10-3	TRBJ2-3	TGTGCCATCAGTAAAGGAGGGGGTCCTAGCACAGATACGCAGTATTTT	CAISKGGGPSTDTQYF
-	-	TRBV6-5	TRBJ2-7	TGTGCCAGCAGTTACTGGGGTCAGGGGGGAGAGCAGTACTTC	CASSYWGQGGEQYF
-	once	TRBV4-1	TRBJ2-7	TGCGCCAGCAGCCAAGCCGGGACTCTCTCCTACGAGCAGTACTTC	CASSQAGTLSYEQYF
-	few	TRBV28	TRBJ1-5	TGTGCCACCCAAACCAGCCGGGACAGCAATCAGCCCCAGCATTTT	CATQTSRDSNQPQHF
TRBD1	-	TRBV6-1	TRBJ1-6	TGTGCCAGCAGTGGGAACAGGGGAATTTCCTATAATTCACCCCTCCACTTT	CASSGNRGISYNSPLHF
-	-	TRBV28	TRBJ2-3	TGTGCCAGCAGTTTAAGATATGCAGGGACAGATACGCAGTATTTT	CASSLRYAGTDTQYF
-	few	TRBV28	TRBJ1-3	TGTGCCAGCAGTTTGGGGCAGGGTGGAAACACCATATATTTT	CASSLGQGGNTIYF
-	-	TRBV27	TRBJ1-1	TGTGCCAGCAGCCCCCGGGACCCAGCATGGGAAGCTTTCTTT	CASSPRDPAWEAFF
TRBD1	-	TRBV5-1	TRBJ1-3	TGCGCCAGTAACTCAGGGGGCTCTGGAAACACCATATATTTT	CASNSGGSGNTIYF
-	-	TRBV6-1	TRBJ1-6	TGTGCCAGCAAGAACAAGGTCTATAATTCACCCCTCCACTTT	CASKNKVYNSPLHF
TRBD1	-	TRBV7-2	TRBJ1-6	TGTGCCAGCAGCCCGCAAACCGGGACAGGATATTCACCCCTCCACTTT	CASSPQTGTGYSPLHF
-	-	TRBV9	TRBJ2-1	TGTGCCAGCAGCGTAGATGTGGGTGAGCAGTTCTTC	CASSVDVGEQFF
-	once	TRBV30	TRBJ2-2	TGTGCCTGGAGTAACAGGGTGTACGCGAACACCGGGGAGCTGTTTTTT	CAWSNRVYANTGELFF
TRBD2	-	TRBV19	TRBJ2-7	TGTGCCAGTAGTATAGACCTAGCGGGCGAGCAGTACTTC	CASSIDLAGEQYF
-	few	TRBV5-6	TRBJ1-3	TGTGCCAGCAGCTACCGGGTTACCGTTTACTCTGGAAACACCATATATTTT	CASSYRVTVYSGNTIYF
-	-	TRBV19	TRBJ2-7	TGTGCCAGTAGTATTTTCGGGGAGCAGTACTTC	CASSIFGEQYF
-	-	TRBV5-1	TRBJ1-3	TGCGCCAGCAGCTTGGCCGAGAAGTTTGGAAACACCATATATTTT	CASSLAEKFGNTIYF
-	-	TRBV21-1	TRBJ2-4	TGTGCCAGCAGTAATCGGCAGAGGGATGGAAACATTCAGTACTTC	CASSNRQRDGNIQYF
-	-	TRBV9	TRBJ1-3	TGTGCCAGCAGCGGGGCGAGGGCTGGAAACACCATATATTTT	CASSGARAGNTIYF
-	few	TRBV6-5	TRBJ1-4	TGTGCCAGCAGTTATACTGGGTCAACTAATGAAAAACTGTTTTTT	CASSYTGSTNEKLFF
TRBD2	once	TRBV9	TRBJ2-7	TGTGCCAGCAGCGTAGCGGGGGGGCCCTACGAGCAGTACTTC	CASSVAGGPYEQYF
-	-	TRBV11-2	TRBJ1-4	TGTGCCAGCAGCTTCGGGGAGGGAAAACTGTTTTTT	CASSFGEGKLFF
TRBD1	-	TRBV5-8	TRBJ1-5	TGTGCCAGCAGCTTGGAGGGACAGCGCAATCAGCCCCAGCATTTT	CASSLEGQRNQPQHF
-	-	TRBV2	TRBJ2-7	TGTGCCAGCGGGAACGAGCAGTACTTC	CASGNEQYF
-	-	TRBV6-1	TRBJ2-7	TGTGCCAGCATGGGTAGGGGCGAGCAGTACTTC	CASMGRGEQYF
-	medium-sized	TRBV12-2	TRBJ1-4	TGTGCAAGTCGCTCCAGCGAAAGGGGGTGGGTTGGGGAAAAACTGTTTTTT	CASRSSERGWVGEKLFF
-	-	TRBV28	TRBJ2-3	TGTGCCAGCAGTTTACCTAGCGAACTCACAGATACGCAGTATTTT	CASSLPSELTDTQYF
-	once	TRBV30	TRBJ1-2	TGTGCCTGGAGTGGGTTGGGGTACACCTTC	CAWSGLGYTF
TRBD2	-	TRBV10-1	TRBJ2-1	TGCGCCAGCAGTGCCCAGCGGGGGGTTAATGAGCAGTTCTTC	CASSAQRGVNEQFF
-	once	TRBV5-1	TRBJ1-4	TGCGCCAGCAGCACGGCAGGGGACCGAAATGAAAAACTGTTTTTT	CASSTAGDRNEKLFF
-	-	TRBV9	TRBJ2-5	TGTGCCAGCAGCGTAGATTCCGAAAAAGAGACCCAGTACTTC	CASSVDSEKETQYF
-	-	TRBV5-4	TRBJ1-2	TGTGCCAGCAGCTTCGCGGGTGACTCGGCCCGCTTC	CASSFAGDSARF
-	-	TRBV6-5	TRBJ1-1	TGTGCCAGCACCAGAAACACTGAAGCTTTCTTT	CASTRNTEAFF
TRBD2	-	TRBV6-4	TRBJ2-3	TGTGCCAGCAGTGACTCTTCGCGGGGGGGAAGGGATACGCAGTATTTT	CASSDSSRGGRDTQYF